One sample yielded the 18 T cell receptor beta chains listed below, sequenced in a study of shared clonotypes between healthy human individuals. Data came from immunoSEQ multiplex PCR; TCRdb stores just in-frame clones and leaves some out. The sample lists 2 million to 3 million clones, more than 80% occurring once. Sequences were obtained from naive CD4+ T cells sorted from blood. As for subset: CD45RA+ positively selected. All receptors derive from a man younger than 35 in good health.

This clone turned up a few times. This sample also contains other DNA sequences that code for the same CDR3. The chain recombines TRBV5-1 with TRBJ1-1, with 8 positions matching TRBD1. The CDR3 has 15 residues. Germline V gene data show CDR1 as SGHRS and CDR2 as YFSETQ. With 0 bases clipped from V and 0 bases from J, the junction kept 1 base outside the gene matches. CDR3 sequence: CASSLGTGLNTEAFF. DNA for the CDR3: TGCGCCAGCAGCTTGGGGACAGGGTTGAACACTGAAGCTTTCTTT.

The rearrangement links TRBV5-1 to TRBJ2-7; unclear D gene. Trimming pared 5 bases from V and 0 bases from J, leaving 21 bases between. Germline CDR1 is SGHRS and CDR2 is YFSETQ. This CDR3 has 17 residues. DNA for the CDR3: TGCGCCAGCAGAGTTCTCCCCCTAAACATTGACTCCTACGAGCAGTACTTC. This gives the protein CASRVLPLNIDSYEQYF.

This chain links TRBV6-5 with TRBJ1-3; unclear D gene. This CDR3 region has 14 residues. Germline loops: CDR1 MNHEY, CDR2 SVGAGI. V lost 5 bases and J lost 8, with 16 bases in between. CDR3 coding DNA: TGTGCCAGCAGTCCAGACCCAGCCTCTTACACCATATATTTT. As protein: CASSPDPASYTIYF.

The chain has TRBV19 and TRBJ1-2, with 7 positions matching TRBD1. After removal of 5 bases from V and 4 bases from J, the junction contained 7 bases not matched to a gene. Germline V gene sequence: CDR1 LNHDA, CDR2 SQIVND (reference sequence). The length of the CDR3 is 14 residues. The DNA for the CDR3 is TGTGCCAGTAGTTCGGCCGACAGGGTCTATGGCTACACCTTC. Translating it yields CASSSADRVYGYTF.

The rearrangement joins TRBV5-1 to TRBJ2-7; 11 nucleotides match TRBD2. Germline V CDR1 and CDR2: SGHRS, YFSETQ. The V segment lost 0 bases and the J segment 7 bases; nucleotides outside the gene matches: 3. The CDR3 covers 14 residues. The DNA of the CDR3 is TGCGCCAGCAGCTTGGCCCTAGCGGGAGGAGAGCAGTACTTC. Its translation: CASSLALAGGEQYF. The full variable domain, rest sourced from reference TRBV5-1 and TRBJ2-7, is KAGVTQTPRYLIKTRGQQVTLSCSPISGHRSVSWYQQTPGQGLQFLFEYFSETQRNKGNFPGRFSGRQFSNSRSEMNVSTLELGDSALYLCASSLALAGGEQYFGPGTRLTVT.

The table lists this clone with a count of one. The J gene is TRBJ2-7, the V gene TRBV25-1, with a tentative D call TRBD1 (5 bases). There are 14 residues in the CDR3. In germline, CDR1 is MGHDK, CDR2 SYGVNS. V lost 4 bases to trimming and J lost 5 bases, with 15 bases between them. DNA of the CDR3: TGTGCCAGCAGTGGGTGGCCTTGGGGCGACGAGCAGTACTTC. This translates into CASSGWPWGDEQYF.

This clone was observed a single time. The gene calls are TRBV7-9 and TRBJ2-3; 8 bases map to TRBD2. Germline lookup yields CDR1 SEHNR and CDR2 FQNEAQ (reference sequence). J gave up 0 bases and V 0 bases, and 5 bases lay outside the gene matches. The CDR3 runs to 17 residues. CDR3 in DNA: TGTGCCAGCAGCTTAGCGACCCCTAGCGGGAGCACAGATACGCAGTATTTT. Protein product: CASSLATPSGSTDTQYF.

The V gene is TRBV30, the J gene TRBJ2-1; TRBD2 might be the D (6 bases). V lost 1 base and J lost 13, with 17 bases in between. This CDR3 has 13 residues. Germline V gives CDR1 GTSNPN, CDR2 SVGIG (reference sequence). The CDR3 reads CAWSEEGSQPQFF. The CDR3 DNA follows: TGTGCCTGGAGTGAGGAGGGGTCCCAACCCCAGTTCTTC. The full variable domain, with the rest looked up from reference TRBV30 and TRBJ2-1, is SQTIHQWPATLVQPVGSPLSLECTVEGTSNPNLYWYRQAAGRGLQLLFYSVGIGQISSEVPQNLSASRPQDRQFILSSKKLLLSDSGFYLCAWSEEGSQPQFFGPGTRLTVL.

The rearrangement joins TRBV19 to TRBJ1-1, with TRBD1 as a possible D gene (6 bases). CDR1 is LNHDA, CDR2 SQIVND, per germline (reference sequence). The CDR3 has 16 residues. V lost 5 bases and J 1 base, leaving 17 bases between the germline ends. As DNA, the CDR3 is TGTGCCAGTAGTCCGGCCTCGGGACATAAGAACACTGAAGCTTTCTTT. The encoded protein is CASSPASGHKNTEAFF.

This chain uses TRBV5-6 with TRBJ1-6, with a weak D call TRBD1 (5 bases). Germline CDR1 SGHDT, CDR2 YYEEEE. Trimming stripped 8 bases from V and 7 bases from J, with 22 bases between. This CDR3 is built from 16 residues. The chain's CDR3 is CASTRWGVIGNSPLHF. The CDR3 bases are TGTGCCAGTACCCGGTGGGGGGTAATCGGAAATTCACCCCTCCACTTT. Together with reference TRBV5-6 and TRBJ1-6, the CDR3 gives the full variable domain: DAGVTQSPTHLIKTRGQQVTLRCSPKSGHDTVSWYQQALGQGPQFIFQYYEEEERQRGNFPDRFSGHQFPNYSSELNVNALLLGDSALYLCASTRWGVIGNSPLHFGNGTRLTVT.

This clone was recorded a few times. The chain carries TRBV30 and TRBJ1-4; no firm D call. The V gene lost 0 bases and the J gene lost 5 bases, with 10 bases spanning the gap. The CDR3 is 14 amino acids. CDR1 and CDR2 from the germline V gene are GTSNPN and SVGIG (reference sequence). The CDR3 sequence is CAWSVPWSNEKLFF. In DNA form, the CDR3 reads TGTGCCTGGAGTGTACCGTGGAGCAATGAAAAACTGTTTTTT.

The chain employs TRBV28 and TRBJ1-6, with TRBD1 identical over 9 bases. This CDR3 spans 15 amino acids. In germline, CDR1 is MDHEN, CDR2 SYDVKM. V lost 5 bases and J lost 16; bases outside the gene matches: 15. In DNA form, the CDR3 reads TGTGCCAGCAGTAGGCCCGGGACAGGGTGGAACAAACTCCACTTT. As protein: CASSRPGTGWNKLHF.

A remark on this clone: Other nucleotide sequences from this sample produce the same CDR3. The rearrangement links TRBV11-2 to TRBJ1-2; D remains ambiguous. V gave up 0 bases and J gave up 5 bases, with 4 bases separating them. Germline loops: CDR1 SGHAT, CDR2 FQNNGV. This CDR3 spans 12 amino acids. The chain's CDR3 is CASSLDGYGYTF. In nucleotides, the CDR3 is TGTGCCAGCAGCTTAGACGGATATGGCTACACCTTC.

The gene calls are TRBV5-6 and TRBJ2-7; D unresolved. CDR3 length equals 17 residues. Germline V gives CDR1 SGHDT, CDR2 YYEEEE. V lost 7 bases and J 3 bases, leaving 26 bases between the germline ends. The CDR3 region is CASFPPGPVRLNYEQYF. In DNA, the CDR3 is TGTGCCAGCTTCCCTCCCGGACCGGTTCGACTTAACTACGAGCAGTACTTC.

The rearrangement links TRBV27 to TRBJ2-7, with 7 bases that match TRBD2. J lost 4 bases, V lost 3 bases, and 6 bases had no gene match. CDR3 length equals 14 residues. CDR1 is MNHEY and CDR2 is SMNVEV in the germline V gene (reference sequence). CDR3 in amino acids: CASSFHRDYYEQYF. The CDR3 DNA sequence: TGTGCCAGCAGTTTCCACCGGGACTATTACGAGCAGTACTTC.

The V call is TRBV5-1, the J call TRBJ2-7; TRBD1 agrees at 11 bases. Germline lookup yields CDR1 SGHRS and CDR2 YFSETQ. The V segment lost 5 bases and the J segment 2 bases; nucleotides outside the gene matches: 3. This CDR3 has 14 residues. The CDR3 bases are TGCGCCAGCAGAAGGACAGGGGGCGCCTACGAGCAGTACTTC. This codes for CASRRTGGAYEQYF.

This sequence joins TRBV5-4 and TRBJ2-7, with TRBD2 matching over 7 bases. Germline V gene data show CDR1 as SGHNT and CDR2 as YYREEE (reference sequence). J lost 0 bases, V lost 4 bases, and 7 bases had no gene match. The length of the CDR3 is 15 residues. For the CDR3, the DNA is TGTGCCAGCAGCCCTGGGGGGGTTAGCTCCTACGAGCAGTACTTC. It translates to CASSPGGVSSYEQYF.

CDR3: CASKMGPKAGEQYF. The CDR3 DNA reads TGTGCCAGCAAAATGGGGCCAAAGGCGGGCGAGCAGTACTTC. The rearrangement uses TRBV6-5 and TRBJ2-7; possibly TRBD1 or TRBD2 for D (5 bases each). The CDR3 is made up of 14 amino acids. Looked up from germline, CDR1 is MNHEY and CDR2 is SVGAGI. Trimming shortened V by 7 bases and J by 6 bases, and 19 bases separated the two germline ends.